This T cell receptor (beta chain) stems from a study of T-cell reconstitution after alpha-beta-depleted transplantation in children. In the case of this clonotype: Its antigen is currently unknown.

The study's findings and limits: About two months after transplant, alpha-beta T cells reportedly came from several hundred expanded graft clones. For some patients, TCRbeta diversity was high at day 60 because of recipient T cells and thymic progenitors that survived.

Germline CDR1 MNHEY, CDR2 SVGEGT. This CDR3 spans 18 amino acids. The V gene end was trimmed by 2 bases and the J gene end by 3 bases; junction bases not matched to a gene: 15. Using unique molecular identifiers, the investigators prepared the TCRbeta library. MiXCR was run by TCRdb on the PCR reads, yielding one entry per CDR3 protein. Of fewer than 700,000 distinct CDR3 sequences listed, over 10% are singletons. The specimen comprised PBMCs, mostly from graft donor cells, sampled 360 days after TCRalphabeta/CD19-depleted stem cell transplant. This TCR came from a male patient aged 10 to 17 who had a stem cell transplant for acute myeloid leukemia, so the T cells may come from the graft donor. The chain employs TRBV6-2 or TRBV6-3 and TRBJ2-7, with TRBD1 matching over 8 bases. CDR3 nucleotide sequence: TGTGCCAGCAGTTACCCCCCCACTCGCAGGGGGCCAAACTACGAGCAGTACTTC. Translating it yields CASSYPPTRRGPNYEQYF.